The 11 T cell receptor beta chains presented below share a single source sample, sequenced in a study of cytomegalovirus exposure and HLA in healthy donors. PCR primers comprised 60 Vbeta and 13 Jbeta primers. Some clones are missing from TCRdb's copy, which holds only in-frame ones; the method was immunoSEQ multiplex PCR. The sample carries approximately 130,000 clones, over 6.5% recorded once. Sequenced input: PBMCs. These receptors originate from a woman in her 40s in good health and CMV-seropositive.

The gene calls are TRBV5-1 and TRBJ1-2; TRBD1 agrees at 7 bases. The CDR3 consists of 15 residues. The V segment lost 0 bases and the J segment 3 bases; nucleotides outside the gene matches: 5. Germline V gene sequence: CDR1 SGHRS, CDR2 YFSETQ. In DNA, the CDR3 is TGCGCCAGCAGCTTGGAAGGGGGCAGAGACTATGGCTACACCTTC. It codes for CASSLEGGRDYGYTF.

This chain connects TRBV28 to TRBJ1-6; no clear D gene. The V end lost 4 bases, the J end lost 8 bases, and 12 bases lay between the germline ends. The CDR3 contains 14 residues. Germline-derived CDR1 and CDR2 are MDHEN and SYDVKM. CDR3 residues: CASSWTPEDSPLHF. In nucleotides, the CDR3 is TGTGCCAGCAGTTGGACTCCCGAGGATTCACCCCTCCACTTT. Full variable domain (outside the CDR3, taken from reference TRBV28 and TRBJ1-6): DVKVTQSSRYLVKRTGEKVFLECVQDMDHENMFWYRQDPGLGLRLIYFSYDVKMKEKGDIPEGYSVSREKKERFSLILESASTNQTSMYLCASSWTPEDSPLHFGNGTRLTVT.

This clone was detected a few times. The chain couples TRBV30 to TRBJ1-4; perhaps TRBD1 as D (5 bases). There are 15 residues in the CDR3. V lost 0 bases and J 8 bases, leaving 16 bases between the germline ends. CDR1 GTSNPN and CDR2 SVGIG come from the germline V gene (reference sequence). The CDR3 loop reads CAWSVLGAEYEKLFF. The CDR3 bases are TGTGCCTGGAGTGTACTTGGGGCAGAATACGAAAAACTGTTTTTT. Looking up the rest from reference TRBV30 and TRBJ1-4 gives the full variable domain: SQTIHQWPATLVQPVGSPLSLECTVEGTSNPNLYWYRQAAGRGLQLLFYSVGIGQISSEVPQNLSASRPQDRQFILSSKKLLLSDSGFYLCAWSVLGAEYEKLFFGSGTQLSVL.

In regard to this clone: In the same sample, other DNA sequences code for this CDR3. The rearrangement uses TRBV5-1 and TRBJ1-2; TRBD1 agrees at 8 bases. From germline, CDR1 is SGHRS and CDR2 YFSETQ. Trimming took 5 bases from V and 2 from J; bases not matched to a gene: 5. The CDR3 loop spans 14 amino acids. The CDR3 loop reads CASSSGTGNYGYTF. The CDR3 DNA follows: TGCGCCAGCAGTTCCGGGACAGGAAACTATGGCTACACCTTC.

This sequence joins TRBV15 and TRBJ1-5, with a weak D call TRBD1 (5 bases). The CDR3 sequence is 14 residues long. Germline CDR1 LNHNV, CDR2 YYDKDF (reference sequence). V was clipped by 3 bases and J by 4 bases, with 10 bases between them. CDR3 nucleotide sequence: TGTGCCACCAGCAGGCTTAACAGGAATCAGCCCCAGCATTTT. It yields the protein CATSRLNRNQPQHF.

This rearrangement joins TRBV7-8 to TRBJ1-3; maybe TRBD1 (5 bases). Between the trimmed V and J ends, which lost 5 bases and 0 bases, there was a span of 20 bases. The germline gives CDR1 SGHVS, CDR2 FQNEAQ. The CDR3 covers 18 residues. In DNA, the CDR3 is TGTGCCAGCAGCCCACGACGGGGGAAAGCGAACTCTGGAAACACCATATATTTT. Amino acid sequence: CASSPRRGKANSGNTIYF.

The rearrangement joins TRBV9 to TRBJ2-2, with TRBD2 matching over 8 bases. CDR1 is SGDLS and CDR2 is YYNGEE in the germline V gene. The CDR3 has 15 amino acids. Trimming removed 6 bases from V and 5 bases from J; junction bases left unmatched: 9. The CDR3 protein is CASTPGGAETGELFF. CDR3 in DNA: TGTGCCAGCACCCCCGGGGGGGCCGAGACCGGGGAGCTGTTTTTT.

The chain combines TRBV12-5 with TRBJ2-5, with 9 bases fitting TRBD2. With V trimmed by 1 base and J by 3 bases, 6 bases remained unmatched. The CDR3 is 16 amino acids. Per the germline V gene, CDR1 is LGHNT and CDR2 is FRNRAP. CDR3 in amino acids: CASGLGGAGGKETQYF. CDR3 coding DNA: TGTGCTAGTGGTTTGGGTGGCGCGGGGGGGAAAGAGACCCAGTACTTC.

The gene calls are TRBV5-1 and TRBJ1-4, with D uncertain. The CDR3 covers 13 residues. The germline V and J ends were trimmed by 5 bases and 3 bases, with 8 bases remaining between them. CDR1 is SGHRS, CDR2 YFSETQ, per germline. The CDR3 reads CASSGQANEKLFF. DNA of the CDR3: TGCGCCAGCAGTGGGCAGGCTAATGAAAAACTGTTTTTT.

The chain has TRBV7-2 and TRBJ2-7; the D gene is possibly TRBD1 (6 bases). CDR3 length: 14 residues. Germline V gene data show CDR1 as SGHTA and CDR2 as FQGNSA. Trimming cost V 4 bases and J 3 bases, with 13 bases left between them. The CDR3 sequence: CASSSGTKLYEQYF. CDR3 nucleotides: TGTGCCAGCAGCTCCGGGACAAAACTCTACGAGCAGTACTTC. The full variable domain, rest sourced from reference TRBV7-2 and TRBJ2-7, is GAGVSQSPSNKVTEKGKDVELRCDPISGHTALYWYRQSLGQGLEFLIYFQGNSAPDKSGLPSDRFSAERTGGSVSTLTIQRTQQEDSAVYLCASSSGTKLYEQYFGPGTRLTVT.

The chain recombines TRBV18 with TRBJ2-6; D is uncertain. Trimming took 0 bases from V and 0 from J, leaving 12 bases between them. The CDR3 length is 18 residues. In germline, CDR1 is KGHSH, CDR2 LQKENI. The DNA of the CDR3 is TGTGCCAGCTCACCACCGGGCACCATATCCTCTGGGGCCAACGTCCTGACTTTC. This translates into CASSPPGTISSGANVLTF.